The subject of this entry is one T cell receptor beta chain. This clonotype was recorded at least ten times. The antigen this receptor binds is unknown. Within one base of it there is no much larger clone, and no base qualities were kept. This sample was included in a study of T cell repertoires in cytomegalovirus infection (dated by TCRdb to between 2018 and 2021). Concerning the study at large: Because public TCR beta signatures pointed to carriage of CMV infection together with the matching HLA type, the HLA type of each donor mattered for the analysis. What the authors observed across the whole study: In the ex vivo response, HLA-C-restricted CMV-specific TCR beta clonotypes were dominant, and in two of eight donors the single most frequent clonotype came from this HLA-C-restricted group. Carriers of CMV infection plus the relevant HLA type were discriminated by the cumulative frequency of public TCR beta family members in the study cohort and in an independent 352-donor cohort.

V loses 5 bases, J loses 7 bases, and the germline ends lie 10 bases apart. CDR1 and CDR2 are read off the germline V gene as SGHRS and YFSETQ. The CDR3 numbers 11 residues from cysteine through phenylalanine. Just the 33-base CDR3 DNA is kept, in frame starting at base 1. TCRdb shows the sequencer as Illumina HiSeq 1500. The public reads were quality trimmed at Q25 with fastp and then assembled into clones with MiXCR by TCRdb, keeping productive beta chains. Rows matching on CDR3 protein sequence are summarized as one entry with the most common DNA and genes. The sample includes fewer than 250,000 distinct CDR3 sequences, with about 12% observed a single time. Of the sample, 1.5% to 2% falls within the top ten clones.

The sample was PBMCs. The rearrangement combines TRBV5-1 with TRBJ2-7; the D gene cannot be resolved reliably. This clonotype was obtained from a human donor in good health (CMV status not recorded). Some clones in this sample may be carry-over from other donors' samples. The DNA reads as follows: TGCGCCAGCAGTCAGTCTGGGGAGCAGTACTTC. Translated, this is CASSQSGEQYF.